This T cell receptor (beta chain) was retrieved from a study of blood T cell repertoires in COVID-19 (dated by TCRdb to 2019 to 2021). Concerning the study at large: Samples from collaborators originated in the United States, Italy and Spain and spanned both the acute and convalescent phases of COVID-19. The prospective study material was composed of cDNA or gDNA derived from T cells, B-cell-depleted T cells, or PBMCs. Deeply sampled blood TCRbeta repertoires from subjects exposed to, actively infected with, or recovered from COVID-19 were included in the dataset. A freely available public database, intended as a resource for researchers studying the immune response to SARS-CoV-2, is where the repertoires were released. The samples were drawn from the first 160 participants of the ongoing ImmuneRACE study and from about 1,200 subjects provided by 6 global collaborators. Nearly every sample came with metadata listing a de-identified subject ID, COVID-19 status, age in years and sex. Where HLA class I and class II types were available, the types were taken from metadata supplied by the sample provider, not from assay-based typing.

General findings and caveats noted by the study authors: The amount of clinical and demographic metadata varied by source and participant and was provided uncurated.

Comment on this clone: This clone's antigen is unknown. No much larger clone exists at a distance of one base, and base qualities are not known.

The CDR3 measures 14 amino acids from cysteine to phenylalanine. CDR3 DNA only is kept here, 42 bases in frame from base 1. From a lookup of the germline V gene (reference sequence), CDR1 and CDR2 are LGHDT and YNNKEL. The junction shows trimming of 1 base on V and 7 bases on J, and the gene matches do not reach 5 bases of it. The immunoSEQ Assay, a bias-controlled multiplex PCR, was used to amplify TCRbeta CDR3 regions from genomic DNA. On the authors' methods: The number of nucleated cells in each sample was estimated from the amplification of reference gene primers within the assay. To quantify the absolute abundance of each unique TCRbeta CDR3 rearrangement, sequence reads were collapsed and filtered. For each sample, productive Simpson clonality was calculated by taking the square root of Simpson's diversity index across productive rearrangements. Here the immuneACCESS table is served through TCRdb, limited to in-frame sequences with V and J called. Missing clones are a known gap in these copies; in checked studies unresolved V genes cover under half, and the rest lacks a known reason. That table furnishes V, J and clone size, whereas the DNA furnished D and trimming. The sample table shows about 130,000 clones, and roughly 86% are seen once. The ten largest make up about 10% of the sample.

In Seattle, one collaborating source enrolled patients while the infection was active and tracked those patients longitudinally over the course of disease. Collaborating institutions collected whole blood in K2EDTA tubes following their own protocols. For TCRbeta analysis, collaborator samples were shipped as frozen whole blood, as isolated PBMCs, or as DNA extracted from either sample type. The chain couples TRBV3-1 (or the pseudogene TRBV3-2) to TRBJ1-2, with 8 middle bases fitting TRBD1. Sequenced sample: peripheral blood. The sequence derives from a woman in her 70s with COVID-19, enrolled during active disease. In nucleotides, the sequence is TGTGCCAGCAGCCAAGTTCCAGGGGGCGGTGGCTACACCTTC. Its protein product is CASSQVPGGGGYTF.